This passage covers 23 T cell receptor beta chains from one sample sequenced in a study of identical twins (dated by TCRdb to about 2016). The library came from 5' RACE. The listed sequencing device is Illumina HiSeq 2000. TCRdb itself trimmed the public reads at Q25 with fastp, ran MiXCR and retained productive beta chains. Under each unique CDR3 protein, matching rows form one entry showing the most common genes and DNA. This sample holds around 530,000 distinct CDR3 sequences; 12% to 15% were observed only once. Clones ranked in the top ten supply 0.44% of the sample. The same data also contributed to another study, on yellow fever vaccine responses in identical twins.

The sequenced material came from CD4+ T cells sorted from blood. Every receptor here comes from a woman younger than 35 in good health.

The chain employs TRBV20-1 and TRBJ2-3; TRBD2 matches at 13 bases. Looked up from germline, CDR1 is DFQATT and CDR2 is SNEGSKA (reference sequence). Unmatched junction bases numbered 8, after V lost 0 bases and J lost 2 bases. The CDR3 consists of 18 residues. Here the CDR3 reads CSARDYGGLAGNTDTQYF. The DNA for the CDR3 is TGCAGTGCTAGAGATTATGGGGGACTAGCGGGAAACACAGATACGCAGTATTTT.

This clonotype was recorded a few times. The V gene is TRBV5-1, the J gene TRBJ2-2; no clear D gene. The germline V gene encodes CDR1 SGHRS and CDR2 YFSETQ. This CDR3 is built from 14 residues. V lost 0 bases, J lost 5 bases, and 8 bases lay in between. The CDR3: CASSLGIQTGELFF. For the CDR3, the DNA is TGCGCCAGCAGCTTGGGGATACAAACCGGGGAGCTGTTTTTT.

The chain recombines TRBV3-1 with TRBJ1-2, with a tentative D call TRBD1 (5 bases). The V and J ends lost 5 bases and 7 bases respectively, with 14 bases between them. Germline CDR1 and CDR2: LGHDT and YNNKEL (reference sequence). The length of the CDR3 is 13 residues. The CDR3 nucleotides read TGTGCCAGCAGCAAAAGCGGCGGGGGTGGCTACACCTTC. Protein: CASSKSGGGGYTF.

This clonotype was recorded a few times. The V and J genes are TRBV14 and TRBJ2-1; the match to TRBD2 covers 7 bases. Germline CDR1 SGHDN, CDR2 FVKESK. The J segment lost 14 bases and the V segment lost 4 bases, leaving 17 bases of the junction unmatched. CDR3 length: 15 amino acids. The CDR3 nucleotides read TGTGCCAGCAGCCTGCGAGGCGGGAGCGGGGAATTGAAGTTCTTC. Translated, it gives CASSLRGGSGELKFF.

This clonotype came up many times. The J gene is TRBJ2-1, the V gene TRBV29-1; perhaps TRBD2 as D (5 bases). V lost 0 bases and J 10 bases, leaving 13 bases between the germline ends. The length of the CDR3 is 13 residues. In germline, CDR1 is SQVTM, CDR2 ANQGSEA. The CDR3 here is CSVEEREKREQFF. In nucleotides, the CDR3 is TGCAGCGTTGAAGAGAGGGAGAAAAGAGAGCAGTTCTTC.

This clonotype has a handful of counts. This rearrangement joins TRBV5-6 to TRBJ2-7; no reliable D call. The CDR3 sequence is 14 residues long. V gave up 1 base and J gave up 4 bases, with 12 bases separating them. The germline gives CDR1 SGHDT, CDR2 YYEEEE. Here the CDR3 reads CASSLSDVPYEQYV. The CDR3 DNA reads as TGTGCCAGCAGCTTGTCCGACGTCCCATACGAGCAGTACGTC.

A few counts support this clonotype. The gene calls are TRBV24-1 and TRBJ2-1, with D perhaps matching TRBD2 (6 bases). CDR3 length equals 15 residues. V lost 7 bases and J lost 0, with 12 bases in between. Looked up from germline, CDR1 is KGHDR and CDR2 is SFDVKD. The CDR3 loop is CATRRRDGSYNEQFF. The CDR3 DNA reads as TGTGCCACCAGACGGCGGGATGGCTCCTACAATGAGCAGTTCTTC.

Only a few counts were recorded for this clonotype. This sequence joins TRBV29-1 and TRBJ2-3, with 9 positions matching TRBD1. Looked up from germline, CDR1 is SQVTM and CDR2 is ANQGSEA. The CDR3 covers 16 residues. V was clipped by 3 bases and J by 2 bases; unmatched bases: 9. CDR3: CSVEGTGFEPTDTQYF. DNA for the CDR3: TGCAGCGTTGAGGGGACAGGGTTCGAACCCACAGATACGCAGTATTTT.

The CDR3 coding sequence is TGTGCCAGCAGTTTCCGGGGTACCAATGAGCAGTTCTTC. This translates into CASSFRGTNEQFF. This sequence joins TRBV12-3 or TRBV12-4 and TRBJ2-1, with D possibly matching TRBD2 (5 bases). With 3 bases removed from V and 6 bases from J, the gap between germline ends came to 9 bases. The CDR3 sequence is 13 residues long.

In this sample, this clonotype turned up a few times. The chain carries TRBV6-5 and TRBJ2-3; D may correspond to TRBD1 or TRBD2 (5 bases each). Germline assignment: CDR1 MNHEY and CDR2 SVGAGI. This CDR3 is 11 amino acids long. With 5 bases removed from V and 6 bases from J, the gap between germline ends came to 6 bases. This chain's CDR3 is CASSEGDTQYF. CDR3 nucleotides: TGTGCCAGCAGTGAGGGGGATACGCAGTATTTT.

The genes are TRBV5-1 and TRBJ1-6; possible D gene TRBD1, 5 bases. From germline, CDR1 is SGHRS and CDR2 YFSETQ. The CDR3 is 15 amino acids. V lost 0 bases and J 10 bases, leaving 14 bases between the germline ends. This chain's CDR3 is CASSLVGRERSPLHF. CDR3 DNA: TGCGCCAGCAGCTTGGTTGGCAGGGAGAGGTCACCCCTCCACTTT.

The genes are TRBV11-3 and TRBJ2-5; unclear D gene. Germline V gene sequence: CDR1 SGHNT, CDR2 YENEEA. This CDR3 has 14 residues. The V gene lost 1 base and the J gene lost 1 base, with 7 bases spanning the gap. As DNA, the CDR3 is TGTGCCAGCAGCTTAGTGATGGGCCAAGAGACCCAGTACTTC. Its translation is CASSLVMGQETQYF.

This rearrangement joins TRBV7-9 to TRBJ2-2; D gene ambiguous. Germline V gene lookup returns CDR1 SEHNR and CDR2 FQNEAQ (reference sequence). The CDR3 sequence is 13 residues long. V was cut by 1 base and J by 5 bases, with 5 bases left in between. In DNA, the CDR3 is TGTGCCAGCAGCTTAGAGGATACCGGGGAGCTGTTTTTT. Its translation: CASSLEDTGELFF.

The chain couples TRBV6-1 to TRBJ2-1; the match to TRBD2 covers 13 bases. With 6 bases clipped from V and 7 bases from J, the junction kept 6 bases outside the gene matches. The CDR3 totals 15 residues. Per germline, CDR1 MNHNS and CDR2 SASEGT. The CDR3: CASRPGTSGKNEQFF. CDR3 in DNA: TGTGCCAGCAGACCCGGGACTAGCGGGAAGAATGAGCAGTTCTTC.

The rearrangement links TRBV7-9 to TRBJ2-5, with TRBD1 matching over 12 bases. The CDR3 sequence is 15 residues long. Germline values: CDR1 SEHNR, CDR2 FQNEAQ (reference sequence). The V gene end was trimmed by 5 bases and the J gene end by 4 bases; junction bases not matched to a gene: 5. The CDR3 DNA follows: TGTGCCAGCAGCCCCCGGGACAGGGGGCCAGAGACCCAGTACTTC. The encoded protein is CASSPRDRGPETQYF.

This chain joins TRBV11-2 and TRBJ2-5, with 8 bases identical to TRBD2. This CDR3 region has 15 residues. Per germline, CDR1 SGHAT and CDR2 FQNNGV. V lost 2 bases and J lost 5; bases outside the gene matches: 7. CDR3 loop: CASSLWGTRRETQYF. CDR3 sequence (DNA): TGTGCCAGCAGCTTATGGGGGACTAGGCGGGAGACCCAGTACTTC.

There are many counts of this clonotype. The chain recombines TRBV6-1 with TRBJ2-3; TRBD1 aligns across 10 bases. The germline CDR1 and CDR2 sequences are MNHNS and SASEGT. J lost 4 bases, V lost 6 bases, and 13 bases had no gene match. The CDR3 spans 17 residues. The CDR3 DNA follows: TGTGCCAGCAGGCGTAATCCGGGACAGGGGAAGTCAGATACGCAGTATTTT. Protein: CASRRNPGQGKSDTQYF.

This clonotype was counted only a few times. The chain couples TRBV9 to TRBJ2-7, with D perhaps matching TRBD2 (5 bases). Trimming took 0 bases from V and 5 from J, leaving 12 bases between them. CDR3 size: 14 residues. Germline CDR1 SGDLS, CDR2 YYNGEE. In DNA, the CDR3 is TGTGCCAGCAGCGTAGAGTGGGGAGCCAACGAGCAGTACTTC. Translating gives CASSVEWGANEQYF.

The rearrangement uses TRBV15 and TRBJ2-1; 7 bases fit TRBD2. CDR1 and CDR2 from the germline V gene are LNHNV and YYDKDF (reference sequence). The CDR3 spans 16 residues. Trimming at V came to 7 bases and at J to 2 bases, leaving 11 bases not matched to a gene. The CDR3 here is CATTDLGGSTYNEQFF. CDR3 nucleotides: TGTGCCACCACCGATTTGGGCGGGAGCACCTACAATGAGCAGTTCTTC.

Here the CDR3 DNA reads TGTGCCAGCAAGCGGTATAGCGGCAGCTCCTACAATGAGCAGTTCTTC. Its protein is CASKRYSGSSYNEQFF. The rearrangement links TRBV12-3 or TRBV12-4 to TRBJ2-1; perhaps TRBD2 as D (6 bases). Trimming removed 7 bases at V and 0 bases at J, with 16 bases between. The CDR3 runs to 16 residues.

This chain's CDR3 is CASSFLPTSGGYTF. In nucleotides, the CDR3 is TGTGCCAGCAGTTTCCTCCCGACCTCGGGAGGCTACACCTTC. The V and J genes are TRBV12-3 or TRBV12-4 and TRBJ1-2; D is undetermined. CDR3 length: 14 amino acids. The germline V and J ends were trimmed by 3 bases and 8 bases, with 16 bases remaining between them.

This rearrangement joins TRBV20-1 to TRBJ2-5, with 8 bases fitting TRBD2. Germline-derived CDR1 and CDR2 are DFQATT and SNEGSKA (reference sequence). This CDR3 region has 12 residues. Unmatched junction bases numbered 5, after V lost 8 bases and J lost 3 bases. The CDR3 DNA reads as TGCAGTCCCGGGACTAGGGAAGAGACCCAGTACTTC. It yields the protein CSPGTREETQYF.

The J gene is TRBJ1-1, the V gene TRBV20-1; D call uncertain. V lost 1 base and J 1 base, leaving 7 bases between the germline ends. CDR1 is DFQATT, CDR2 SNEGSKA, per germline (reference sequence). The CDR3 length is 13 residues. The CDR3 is CSARATGNTEAFF. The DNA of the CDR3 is TGCAGTGCTAGAGCAACGGGGAACACTGAAGCTTTCTTT.